A single sample gave rise to the 4 T cell receptor beta chains below, sequenced in a study of blood T cell repertoires in COVID-19. Clones were sequenced by immunoSEQ multiplex PCR, and TCRdb holds only the in-frame ones, with some missing. The sample consists of a few hundred thousand clones, over 80% of them appearing once. The sample was PBMCs or T cells enriched from blood (not recorded which). The origin of the receptors is a woman aged 45-65 years who had recovered from COVID-19.

This rearrangement joins TRBV6-6 to TRBJ2-2, with D possibly matching TRBD1 (8 bases). This CDR3 spans 16 amino acids. Germline CDR1 is MNHNY and CDR2 is SVGAGI (reference sequence). V was trimmed by 5 bases and J by 3 bases, leaving 16 bases between them. CDR3 DNA: TGTGCCAGCAGTCCTCGGACAGGGAGGGACACCGGGGAGCTGTTTTTT. Its protein product is CASSPRTGRDTGELFF.

The chain links TRBV4-3 to TRBJ1-4; D possibly corresponds to TRBD1 (6 bases). There are 17 residues in the CDR3. Germline V gives CDR1 LGHNA, CDR2 YSLEER. Trimming removed 1 base at V and 3 bases at J, with 15 bases between. The CDR3 loop reads CASSQVGGPIANEKLFF. The CDR3 DNA follows: TGCGCCAGCAGCCAAGTGGGGGGGCCTATAGCTAATGAAAAACTGTTTTTT.

The genes are TRBV30 and TRBJ1-6, with no clear D. Looked up from germline, CDR1 is GTSNPN and CDR2 is SVGIG (reference sequence). This CDR3 is 15 amino acids long. Trimming stripped 4 bases from V and 3 bases from J, with 13 bases between. Here the CDR3 reads CAWMGRIIYNSPLHF. Written as DNA, the CDR3 is TGTGCCTGGATGGGCCGAATAATCTATAATTCACCCCTCCACTTT.

J is TRBJ1-1 and V is TRBV5-4; the match to TRBD1 covers 8 bases. J was trimmed by 1 base and V by 4 bases; bases with no gene match: 3. Germline CDR1 and CDR2: SGHNT and YYREEE (reference sequence). This CDR3 has 14 residues. As DNA, the CDR3 is TGTGCCAGCAGCCCGGACAGGGCGAACACTGAAGCTTTCTTT. Protein: CASSPDRANTEAFF.